These 17 T cell receptor beta chains were all obtained from the same sample, sequenced in a study of OX40 agonist ivuxolimab in advanced cancers. Measured with immunoSEQ multiplex PCR; TCRdb has only the in-frame clones, and not every one. The sample contains about 36,000 clones, approximately 78% of which appear only once. The material was CD4+ or CD8+ T cells sorted from blood, obtained in a trial of the OX40 agonist ivuxolimab. The receptor set was obtained from an adult with an advanced solid tumor such as melanoma, head and neck, liver or kidney cancer.

CDR3 sequence reads: CASTLNQATDTQYF. The CDR3 nucleotides are TGTGCCAGCACCCTTAATCAGGCCACAGATACGCAGTATTTT. This chain uses TRBV7-2 with TRBJ2-3; D gene uncertain. Trimming took off 7 bases at V and 2 bases at J, with 13 bases between the two ends. The CDR3 loop spans 14 amino acids. Germline V gene sequence: CDR1 SGHTA, CDR2 FQGNSA. The complete variable domain, with remaining parts taken from reference TRBV7-2 and TRBJ2-3, reads GAGVSQSPSNKVTEKGKDVELRCDPISGHTALYWYRQSLGQGLEFLIYFQGNSAPDKSGLPSDRFSAERTGGSVSTLTIQRTQQEDSAVYLCASTLNQATDTQYFGPGTRLTVL.

The chain carries TRBV2 and TRBJ1-2; 8 positions agree with TRBD1. The CDR3 has 15 amino acids. J gave up 5 bases and V 1 base, and 6 bases lay outside the gene matches. Germline assignment: CDR1 SNHLY and CDR2 FYNNEI. CDR3 coding DNA: TGTGCCAGCAGTGAAGGTCGCAGGGGGCCATATGGCTACACCTTC. It translates to CASSEGRRGPYGYTF.

This chain joins TRBV18 and TRBJ1-1, with D hard to call. This CDR3 has 13 residues. CDR1 and CDR2 (germline): KGHSH, LQKENI. The V end lost 5 bases, the J end lost 7 bases, and 14 bases lay between the germline ends. CDR3 DNA sequence: TGTGCCAGCTCAGCAGGTTCTACACTTGAAGCTTTCTTT. Its translation is CASSAGSTLEAFF.

The chain uses TRBV6-5 and TRBJ1-3; D is unresolved. Per the germline V gene, CDR1 is MNHEY and CDR2 is SVGAGI. This CDR3 comprises 14 residues. With 8 bases removed from V and 4 bases from J, the gap between germline ends came to 15 bases. CDR3 residues: CASADPSWGNTIYF. The CDR3, as DNA: TGTGCCAGCGCCGATCCTTCATGGGGAAACACCATATATTTT.

This clone was seen more than once but under ten times. The chain carries TRBV6-5 and TRBJ2-1; the D gene is possibly TRBD2 (5 bases). The CDR3 consists of 12 residues. Germline loops: CDR1 MNHEY, CDR2 SVGAGI. V lost 2 bases to trimming and J lost 6 bases, with 5 bases between them. CDR3 residues: CASSYEGNEQFF. CDR3 bases: TGTGCCAGCAGTTACGAGGGCAATGAGCAGTTCTTC.

This chain connects TRBV28 to TRBJ1-2, with TRBD1 as a possible D gene (6 bases). Per germline, CDR1 MDHEN and CDR2 SYDVKM. There are 14 residues in the CDR3. Trimming pared 5 bases from V and 4 bases from J, leaving 14 bases between. The CDR3 reads CASSLLRGGYGYTF. Here the CDR3 DNA reads TGTGCCAGCAGTCTGCTCAGGGGAGGCTATGGCTACACCTTC.

The V call is TRBV10-3, the J call TRBJ2-5; D perhaps matches TRBD2 (5 bases). Trimming left V 2 bases short and J 5 bases short, with 9 bases between. The CDR3 length is 13 residues. The germline gives CDR1 ENHRY, CDR2 SYGVKD. Written as DNA, the CDR3 is TGTGCCATCAGTGAGCCCCGCGGGGAGACCCAGTACTTC. It encodes CAISEPRGETQYF.

This chain uses TRBV5-6 with TRBJ2-7, with D tentatively TRBD1 (7 bases). This CDR3 is 15 amino acids long. Looked up from germline, CDR1 is SGHDT and CDR2 is YYEEEE. The V end lost 5 bases, the J end lost 6 bases, and 21 bases lay between the germline ends. CDR3 loop: CASRGWGRGATEQYF. As DNA, the CDR3 is TGTGCCAGCAGGGGTTGGGGCAGGGGGGCGACCGAGCAGTACTTC.

V and J are TRBV18 and TRBJ2-7; D is possibly TRBD1 or TRBD2 (5 bases each). CDR3 size: 16 residues. Trimming took off 4 bases at V and 3 bases at J, with 19 bases between the two ends. Germline CDR1 is KGHSH and CDR2 is LQKENI. The CDR3 region is CASSLNPREGIYEQYF. CDR3 DNA: TGTGCCAGCTCACTCAATCCTCGAGAGGGGATCTACGAGCAGTACTTC.

This chain uses TRBV5-4 with TRBJ2-1; the D gene is possibly TRBD2 (5 bases). This CDR3 spans 15 amino acids. CDR1 is SGHNT, CDR2 YYREEE, per germline (reference sequence). Trimming cost V 0 bases and J 9 bases, with 16 bases left between them. CDR3 nucleotide sequence: TGTGCCAGCAGCTTGGGACACCCGGGAAACGGTGAGCAGTTCTTC. Translation gives CASSLGHPGNGEQFF.

In DNA, the CDR3 is TGTGCCAGCAGCTTGGTCAATCAGGAGACCCAGTACTTC. Protein sequence: CASSLVNQETQYF. The rearrangement joins TRBV11-2 to TRBJ2-5; no clear D. Germline CDR1 is SGHAT and CDR2 is FQNNGV. Deletions cut 3 bases from V and 5 bases from J, with 10 bases between. This CDR3 contains 13 residues.

This clone is labeled medium-sized. The J gene is TRBJ1-5, the V gene TRBV19; 7 nucleotides align to TRBD1. The CDR3 is 15 residues long. With 3 bases clipped from V and 4 bases from J, the junction kept 6 bases outside the gene matches. Per the germline V gene, CDR1 is LNHDA and CDR2 is SQIVND (reference sequence). CDR3 region: CASSIQQGGNQPQHF. As DNA, the CDR3 is TGTGCCAGTAGTATCCAGCAGGGGGGGAATCAGCCCCAGCATTTT.

V is TRBV7-2 and J is TRBJ1-5; D remains unclear. The length of the CDR3 is 13 residues. V lost 1 base, J lost 7 bases, and 8 bases lay in between. Germline CDR1 is SGHTA and CDR2 is FQGNSA. Written as DNA, the CDR3 is TGTGCCAGCAGCTTAGAAAGGTTCCAGCCCCAGCATTTT. Translated, it gives CASSLERFQPQHF.

In its sample, this clone was seen once. The germline gene is not matched at one end of the junction; a read error may be the cause. Other DNA sequences of this sample code for an identical CDR3. The chain combines TRBV11-2 with TRBJ1-5; weak D call: TRBD1 (5 bases). Per the germline V gene, CDR1 is SGHAT and CDR2 is FQNNGV. The CDR3 runs 14 residues. CDR3 DNA sequence: TGTGCTAGCAGCGCCGGGACCCTAAATCAGCCCCAGCATTTT. Amino acids: CASSAGTLNQPQHF. Filled out from reference TRBV11-2 and TRBJ1-5, the complete variable domain reads EAGVAQSPRYKIIEKRQSVAFWCNPISGHATLYWYQQILGQGPKLLIQFQNNGVVDDSQLPKDRFSAERLKGVDSTLKIQPAKLEDSAVYLCASSAGTLNQPQHFGDGTRLSIL.

The gene calls are TRBV7-3 and TRBJ2-1, with 9 bases identical to TRBD2. Germline-derived CDR1 and CDR2 are SGHTA and FQGTGA. The junction had 5 bases not matched to a gene; V was cut back by 4 bases and J by 4 bases. The CDR3 extends over 15 amino acids. The CDR3 nucleotides are TGTGCCAGCAGCTCGGGACTAGCCAATTACAATGAGCAGTTCTTC. This encodes CASSSGLANYNEQFF. Drawing the rest from reference TRBV7-3 and TRBJ2-1, the complete variable domain is GAGVSQTPSNKVTEKGKYVELRCDPISGHTALYWYRQSLGQGPEFLIYFQGTGAADDSGLPNDRFFAVRPEGSVSTLKIQRTERGDSAVYLCASSSGLANYNEQFFGPGTRLTVL.

This clone was seen once. The chain links TRBV7-9 to TRBJ2-7; 7 bases match TRBD1. The trim removed 4 bases at V and 0 bases at J, leaving 3 bases unmatched. Per germline, CDR1 SEHNR and CDR2 FQNEAQ (reference sequence). The CDR3 length is 14 residues. CDR3 amino acids: CASSSTGFSYEQYF. The DNA of the CDR3 is TGTGCCAGCAGCTCGACAGGGTTCTCCTACGAGCAGTACTTC.

The table lists this clone with a count of one. The chain couples TRBV7-3 to TRBJ2-2; no reliable D call. Trimming removed 0 bases at V and 4 bases at J, with 3 bases between. This CDR3 comprises 13 residues. The germline V gene encodes CDR1 SGHTA and CDR2 FQGTGA. CDR3 DNA: TGTGCCAGCAGCTTAACGGGCACCGGGGAGCTGTTTTTT. This sequence encodes CASSLTGTGELFF.